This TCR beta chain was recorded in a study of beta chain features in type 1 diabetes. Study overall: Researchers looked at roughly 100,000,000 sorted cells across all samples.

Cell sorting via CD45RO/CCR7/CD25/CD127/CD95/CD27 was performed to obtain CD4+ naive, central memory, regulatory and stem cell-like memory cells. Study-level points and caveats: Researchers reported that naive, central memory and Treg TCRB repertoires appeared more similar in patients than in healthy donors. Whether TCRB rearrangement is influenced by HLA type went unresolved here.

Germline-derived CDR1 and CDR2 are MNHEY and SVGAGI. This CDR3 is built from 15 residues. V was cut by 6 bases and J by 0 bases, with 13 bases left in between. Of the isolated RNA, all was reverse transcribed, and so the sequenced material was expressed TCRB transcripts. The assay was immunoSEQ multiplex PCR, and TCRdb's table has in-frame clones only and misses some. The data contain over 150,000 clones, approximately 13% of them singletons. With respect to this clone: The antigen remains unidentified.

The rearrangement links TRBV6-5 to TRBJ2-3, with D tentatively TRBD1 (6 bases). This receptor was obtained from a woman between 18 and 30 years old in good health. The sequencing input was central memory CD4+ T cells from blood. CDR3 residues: CASRTQGRSTDTQYF. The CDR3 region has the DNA TGTGCCAGCAGGACACAGGGAAGGAGCACAGATACGCAGTATTTT.